These 14 T cell receptor beta chains were all obtained from the same sample, sequenced in a study of patients and donors after allogeneic stem cell transplantation. MiXCR, applied by TCRdb to the RT-PCR reads, yields one record per CDR3 protein. The table includes some 880,000 distinct CDR3 sequences, about 20% detected once. The specimen sequenced was blood, either unsorted or a sorted T cell fraction (not recorded which). The receptors stem from a human donor who was either an allogeneic HSCT recipient or a stem cell or donor lymphocyte infusion donor (not recorded which). It is not recorded whose cells these are; they may come from a transplant donor.

This chain connects TRBV5-1 to TRBJ1-1, with 7 positions matching TRBD1. There are 14 residues in the CDR3. Germline V gene data show CDR1 as SGHRS and CDR2 as YFSETQ. The J segment lost 5 bases and the V segment lost 1 base, leaving 5 bases of the junction unmatched. In DNA, the CDR3 is TGCGCCAGCAGCTTGACCAGGGGGGGAACTGAAGCTTTCTTT. Translating it yields CASSLTRGGTEAFF.

This clonotype was picked up many times. This chain connects TRBV29-1 to TRBJ2-1; D not resolved. Trimming took off 4 bases at V and 1 base at J, with 5 bases between the two ends. Germline V gives CDR1 SQVTM, CDR2 ANQGSEA. The CDR3 is made up of 12 amino acids. CDR3 region: CSVGLSYNEQFF. The CDR3 bases are TGCAGCGTTGGCCTTTCCTACAATGAGCAGTTCTTC.

The J gene is TRBJ1-5, the V gene TRBV2; 7 bases match TRBD1. Trimming removed 7 bases from V and 0 bases from J; junction bases left unmatched: 6. Germline V gene data show CDR1 as SNHLY and CDR2 as FYNNEI. This CDR3 is built from 15 residues. The CDR3 region is CASTRDSYSNQPQHF. The CDR3 bases are TGTGCCAGCACGAGGGACAGTTATAGCAATCAGCCCCAGCATTTT.

In this sample, this clonotype turned up a few times. The chain recombines TRBV29-1 with TRBJ2-7, with 9 bases that match TRBD2. The CDR3 is 14 residues long. Trimming took 6 bases from V and 4 from J; bases not matched to a gene: 10. Germline CDR1 and CDR2: SQVTM and ANQGSEA. The CDR3 loop reads CSVAPGTSWYEQYF. The CDR3 nucleotides are TGCAGCGTCGCCCCCGGGACTAGCTGGTACGAGCAGTACTTC.

This chain uses TRBV9 with TRBJ2-1; 14 bases are a match to TRBD2. CDR3 length: 15 amino acids. Trimming removed 7 bases from V and 8 bases from J; junction bases left unmatched: 8. CDR1 SGDLS and CDR2 YYNGEE come from the germline V gene. CDR3 sequence reads: CASGTGTSGSDEQFF. CDR3 nucleotide sequence: TGTGCCAGCGGTACCGGGACTAGCGGGAGCGATGAGCAGTTCTTC.

This clonotype was picked up a small number of times. The V call is TRBV5-1, the J call TRBJ1-1; D gene ambiguous. Trimming took 0 bases from V and 3 from J, leaving 12 bases between them. CDR3 length equals 15 residues. The germline CDR1 and CDR2 sequences are SGHRS and YFSETQ. DNA of the CDR3: TGCGCCAGCAGCTTGGCTCCGGGCGATTACACTGAAGCTTTCTTT. Protein product: CASSLAPGDYTEAFF.

The chain combines TRBV4-3 with TRBJ2-1, with unresolved D. The germline V gene encodes CDR1 LGHNA and CDR2 YSLEER. The CDR3 runs 17 residues. V lost 0 bases to trimming and J lost 0 bases, with 12 bases between them. The CDR3, as DNA: TGCGCCAGCAGCCAAGATCTCGGCTTAAGCTCCTACAATGAGCAGTTCTTC. This codes for CASSQDLGLSSYNEQFF.

This clonotype was detected only a few times. The genes are TRBV7-9 and TRBJ2-1; 7 positions match TRBD2. Trimming took 5 bases from V and 0 from J; bases not matched to a gene: 7. This CDR3 contains 16 residues. Germline loops: CDR1 SEHNR, CDR2 FQNEAQ (reference sequence). Here the CDR3 reads CASSPIAGPSYNEQFF. The CDR3 coding sequence is TGTGCCAGCAGCCCCATAGCGGGTCCCTCCTACAATGAGCAGTTCTTC.

This clonotype has ten or more counts. This chain joins TRBV12-3 or TRBV12-4 and TRBJ2-1; TRBD2 is a possible D gene (6 bases). V was trimmed by 0 bases and J by 9 bases, leaving 9 bases between them. The CDR3 length is 13 residues. The CDR3 loop reads CASSLAAGSEQFF. The CDR3 DNA reads as TGTGCCAGCAGTTTAGCAGCCGGGAGTGAGCAGTTCTTC.

In its sample, this clonotype was seen a few times. The chain uses TRBV9 and TRBJ2-2; 7 nucleotides agree with TRBD1. This CDR3 is built from 16 residues. V lost 4 bases and J lost 1; bases outside the gene matches: 7. Per the germline V gene, CDR1 is SGDLS and CDR2 is YYNGEE. CDR3 amino acids: CASSKTGTVNTGELFF. CDR3 coding DNA: TGTGCCAGCAGCAAGACCGGGACAGTGAACACCGGGGAGCTGTTTTTT.

This clonotype was observed a few times. Germline is not matched at one junction end, which may reflect a read error. The CDR3 protein is CASIGTGAITYDQYF. CDR3 sequence (DNA): TGTGCCAGCATCGGTACAGGGGCTATCACTTACGACCAGTACTTC. The chain couples TRBV28 to TRBJ2-7; 7 bases fit TRBD1. The V gene's germline CDR1 is MDHEN and CDR2 SYDVKM. The CDR3 covers 15 residues.

This clonotype showed up just a few times. V is TRBV3-1 and J is TRBJ1-4, with D perhaps TRBD1 (6 bases). The germline V and J ends were trimmed by 7 bases and 0 bases, with 9 bases remaining between them. The CDR3 sequence is 14 residues long. Germline CDR1 reads LGHDT; CDR2 reads YNNKEL (reference sequence). Here the CDR3 DNA reads TGTGCCAGCACCCGGACAGCAACTAATGAAAAACTGTTTTTT. Residues: CASTRTATNEKLFF.

This clonotype was counted a few times. The rearrangement links TRBV3-1 to TRBJ1-2; a weak D match, TRBD1 (5 bases). This CDR3 region has 14 residues. Germline CDR1 is LGHDT and CDR2 is YNNKEL (reference sequence). V was cut by 3 bases and J by 6 bases, with 14 bases left in between. The CDR3 sequence is CASSQRAGNHGYTF. The DNA of the CDR3 is TGTGCCAGCAGCCAGAGAGCAGGGAACCATGGCTACACCTTC.

V and J are TRBV20-1 and TRBJ2-1; D tentatively fits TRBD1 or TRBD2 (5 bases each). The V gene's germline CDR1 is DFQATT and CDR2 SNEGSKA (reference sequence). V lost 3 bases and J 1 base, leaving 10 bases between the germline ends. CDR3 length: 14 residues. In nucleotides, the CDR3 is TGCAGTGCTAGCTACGGGACGTCCTACAATGAGCAGTTCTTC. Its translation: CSASYGTSYNEQFF.